This T cell receptor beta chain derives from a study of CD8 T cells in Susac syndrome. There are 15 residues in the CDR3. Trimming removed 10 bases from V and 6 bases from J, with 24 bases in between. The germline V gene has CDR1 ENHRY and CDR2 SYGVKD. High-throughput TCR beta sequencing covered peripheral CD8+ and CD4+ T cells. Negative isolation yielded CD4+ and CD8+ T cells, and FACS enriched TEMRA cells. RNA, at about 0.5 to 1 ug, was reverse transcribed with random hexamers. By means of immunoSEQ multiplex PCR, TCR beta CDR3 spanning 54 Vbeta and 13 Jbeta underwent amplification. A single record per CDR3 protein comes from TCRdb applying MiXCR to the immunoSEQ multiplex PCR reads. The sample records around 130,000 distinct CDR3 sequences, around 91% being singletons.

The sample taken for sequencing was CD8+ T cells from PBMCs. The chain combines TRBV10-3 with TRBJ1-2; D is ambiguous. The receptor comes from a human donor with multiple sclerosis. In nucleotides, the CDR3 is TGTGCCACGACCTCCCCGCCGCACGGCCGTGATGGCTACACCTTC. As protein: CATTSPPHGRDGYTF.